This entry lists 9 T cell receptor beta chains sequenced from one sample in a study of cytomegalovirus exposure and HLA in healthy donors. PCR employed 60 Vbeta and 13 Jbeta primers. Measured with immunoSEQ multiplex PCR; TCRdb has only the in-frame clones, and not every one. Of 150,000 to 200,000 clones in the sample, nearly 70% were seen once. Sequences were obtained from PBMCs. The receptors here all came from a man younger than 40 in good health and CMV-seropositive.

There are a few counts of this clone. As the CDR3 is not closed by the conserved phenylalanine or tryptophan, this likely results from a read error. The chain uses TRBV6-6 and TRBJ1-1, with D maybe TRBD1 (5 bases). The CDR3 is 13 amino acids. Trimming took 2 bases from V and 1 from J, leaving 5 bases between them. The germline CDR1 and CDR2 sequences are MNHNY and SVGAGI (reference sequence). This CDR3 reads CASSYGGNTEAFL. CDR3 sequence (DNA): TGTGCCAGCAGTTACGGGGGGAACACTGAAGCTTTCCTT.

This clone was seen a single time. The J gene is TRBJ1-5, the V gene TRBV4-1; tentatively, D is TRBD1 (5 bases). The CDR3 has 15 amino acids. The V gene lost 1 base and the J gene lost 7 bases, with 14 bases spanning the gap. From germline, CDR1 is MGHRA and CDR2 YSYEKL. For the CDR3, the DNA is TGCGCCAGCAGCCAAGTCGTCCAGGGCGGCCAGCCCCAGCATTTT. It translates to CASSQVVQGGQPQHF.

A single count supports this clone. V and J are TRBV6-6 and TRBJ2-3; 9 bases fit TRBD1. The CDR3 is 14 amino acids. J lost 3 bases, V lost 10 bases, and 8 bases had no gene match. Germline V CDR1 and CDR2: MNHNY, SVGAGI (reference sequence). Here the CDR3 reads CATVDRGRTDTQYF. CDR3 coding DNA: TGTGCCACCGTAGACAGGGGGAGGACAGATACGCAGTATTTT.

This clone has just a few counts. V gene TRBV6-5 combines with J gene TRBJ2-3, with 12 nucleotides matching TRBD1. The CDR3 consists of 16 residues. V gave up 1 base and J gave up 6 bases; unmatched junction bases: 5. Germline-derived CDR1 and CDR2 are MNHEY and SVGAGI. As DNA, the CDR3 is TGTGCCAGCAGTTACTTCGGGACAGGGGGCCTGGATACGCAGTATTTT. Translated, it gives CASSYFGTGGLDTQYF.

The rearrangement joins TRBV30 to TRBJ1-2, with a weak D call TRBD1 (6 bases). This CDR3 is 13 amino acids long. Germline V gene data show CDR1 as GTSNPN and CDR2 as SVGIG (reference sequence). The germline V and J ends were trimmed by 2 bases and 8 bases, with 15 bases remaining between them. CDR3 in DNA: TGTGCCTGGAGTACTCAGGGGAATGAAGGCTACACCTTC. Translating it yields CAWSTQGNEGYTF.

The chain is built from TRBV6-1 and TRBJ1-1; D is ambiguous. Per germline, CDR1 MNHNS and CDR2 SASEGT. This CDR3 has 12 residues. Trimming removed 10 bases from V and 4 bases from J, with 13 bases in between. CDR3: CANRVGATEAFF. For the CDR3, the DNA is TGTGCCAACCGGGTGGGTGCCACTGAAGCTTTCTTT.

The chain links TRBV4-2 to TRBJ2-5; TRBD1 aligns across 10 bases. The CDR3 loop spans 15 amino acids. Germline V gives CDR1 LGHNA, CDR2 YNFKEQ. The trim removed 1 base at V and 5 bases at J, leaving 4 bases unmatched. CDR3 amino acids: CASSQVGQGLETQYF. DNA of the CDR3: TGTGCCAGCAGCCAAGTGGGACAGGGGCTGGAGACCCAGTACTTC.

This clone was picked up a small number of times. The V call is TRBV11-3, the J call TRBJ1-2; TRBD1 matches at 8 bases. CDR1 SGHNT and CDR2 YENEEA come from the germline V gene. The CDR3 loop spans 12 amino acids. V lost 5 bases and J lost 6; bases outside the gene matches: 2. The CDR3 DNA reads TGTGCCAGCAGCCGACAGGGGAATGGCTACACCTTC. The encoded protein is CASSRQGNGYTF.

This clone was counted between two and nine times. V is TRBV7-9 and J is TRBJ2-1, with D maybe TRBD2 (6 bases). CDR3 length equals 16 residues. Germline lookup yields CDR1 SEHNR and CDR2 FQNEAQ (reference sequence). Deletions cut 5 bases from V and 4 bases from J, with 18 bases between. The CDR3 loop reads CASSPAGRLPYNEQFF. CDR3 nucleotides: TGTGCCAGCAGCCCCGCGGGGAGGCTCCCTTACAATGAGCAGTTCTTC.